Listed below are T cell receptor beta chains from one sample, sequenced in a study of OX40 agonist ivuxolimab in advanced cancers. TCRdb's copy holds only in-frame clones and misses some; the assay was immunoSEQ multiplex PCR. Of around 110,000 clones in the sample, less than 95% were seen once. Here the sequenced sample was CD4+ or CD8+ T cells sorted from blood, taken in a trial of the OX40 agonist ivuxolimab. The receptors here all came from an adult with an advanced solid tumor such as melanoma, head and neck, liver or kidney cancer. Both conserved end residues are part of each CDR3. The D gene is left open where the match is weak. Size values are once, few and many counts, or a class for expanded clones, and some rows have none.

abundance,d_gene,j_gene,v_gene,CDR3nt,CDR3aa
.,.,TRBJ2-3,TRBV5-6,TGTGCCAGCAGCTTGGCCGTTATCGGGACGGGCACAGATACGCAGTATTTT,CASSLAVIGTGTDTQYF
.,.,TRBJ2-7,TRBV14,TGTGCCAGCAGCCAAGGACTAGGCCGGGGCGAGCAGTACTTC,CASSQGLGRGEQYF
.,.,TRBJ1-3,TRBV7-9,TGTGCCAGCAGCTCCGGACAGCCTGGAAACACCATATATTTT,CASSSGQPGNTIYF
once,.,TRBJ2-1,TRBV19,TGTGCCAGTAGTTTCCAGGGTGGGGGTTACAATGAGCAGTTCTTC,CASSFQGGGYNEQFF
.,.,TRBJ2-3,TRBV6-5,TGTGCCAGCAGTTACTCGCCCGGAGATACGCAGTATTTT,CASSYSPGDTQYF
.,.,TRBJ1-1,TRBV10-3,TGTGCCATCAGAGAACCCCCGGTGAACACTGAAGCTTTCTTT,CAIREPPVNTEAFF
.,TRBD2,TRBJ2-7,TRBV9,TGTGCCAGCAGCACCGGACTAGCGGGAGGCTACGAGCAGTACTTC,CASSTGLAGGYEQYF
.,.,TRBJ2-7,TRBV2,TGTGCCAGCAGAGAGGGCCCTAACGAGCAGTACTTC,CASREGPNEQYF
.,TRBD1,TRBJ1-5,TRBV30,TGTGCCTGGAGACAGGGGGCCAGTCAGCCCCAGCATTTT,CAWRQGASQPQHF
.,TRBD1,TRBJ1-2,TRBV30,TGTGCCTGGATGCCCGGACAGGGGTATGGCTACACCTTC,CAWMPGQGYGYTF
.,.,TRBJ2-7,TRBV29-1,TGCAGCGTTGAGTGGGGATCCTACGAGCAGTACTTC,CSVEWGSYEQYF
.,TRBD2,TRBJ2-7,TRBV4-1,TGCGCCAGCAGCCAAGATCCAGGACTAGCGGGAGATCCCAGCGCCGAGCAGTACTTC,CASSQDPGLAGDPSAEQYF
.,.,TRBJ1-3,TRBV6-6,TGTGCCAGCAGTTTGACAGGCGCCTACTCTGGAAACACCATATATTTT,CASSLTGAYSGNTIYF
.,TRBD1,TRBJ2-6,TRBV28,TGTGCTACAGCGGGGACAGGGGGTATTTTAAGCTCTGGGGCCAACGTCCTGACTTTC,CATAGTGGILSSGANVLTF
.,.,TRBJ2-7,TRBV7-8,TGTGCCAGCAGCTTAGCCGGGCAGTCCTACGAGCAGTACTTC,CASSLAGQSYEQYF
once,.,TRBJ2-2,TRBV5-1,TGCGCCAGCAGCTTAGGGACAACGAACACCGGGGAGCTGTTTTTT,CASSLGTTNTGELFF
.,TRBD2,TRBJ2-3,TRBV4-2,TGTGCCAGCAGCCCCACTAGCGGAATCGTCACAGATACGCAGTATTTT,CASSPTSGIVTDTQYF
.,.,TRBJ1-3,TRBV19,TGTGCCACCTCGGGACGGCAACCTATATACTCTGGAAACACCATATATTTT,CATSGRQPIYSGNTIYF
.,.,TRBJ2-1,TRBV19,TGTGCCAGTAGTCTCTTGGGGGGCCTCTACAATGAGCAGTTCTTC,CASSLLGGLYNEQFF
.,TRBD1,TRBJ1-1,TRBV28,TGTGCCAGCGGACAGGGGGATGACACTGAAGCTTTCTTT,CASGQGDDTEAFF
.,TRBD1,TRBJ1-2,TRBV25-1,TGTGCCAGCAGTGAACGAACCGGGACAGGGTACTATGGCTACACCTTC,CASSERTGTGYYGYTF
.,.,TRBJ2-5,TRBV28,TGTGCCAGCACCCCCCCAGGGGCCCCTCGGGTAGAGCAGTACTTC,CASTPPGAPRVEQYF